In this sample, the clone carrying this T cell receptor (beta chain) turned up a few times. Its antigen is as yet unknown. The data stem from a study of spatial heterogeneity in lung cancer. TCRdb reprocessed the 5' RACE reads with MiXCR, giving one entry per CDR3 protein. The sample lists approximately 25,000 distinct CDR3 sequences, 8% to 10% occurring once. General observations from the study: Tumor mutation counts were tracked by expanded intratumoral alpha and beta TCR counts.

Time point noted: sample taken at primary tumor resection. Whole RNA came from tumor, nontumor lung or frozen PBMC and was sequenced without being sorted. This TCR derives from a male donor with early-stage non-small cell lung cancer. The source was lung tumor tissue, collected at surgery.

In DNA, the CDR3 is TGCGCCAGCAGCCAGGGACTAGCGGAAACCTACGAGCAGTACTTC. It specifies CASSQGLAETYEQYF. The chain employs TRBV4-1 and TRBJ2-7, with TRBD2 matching over 11 bases. This CDR3 region has 15 residues. Germline V CDR1 and CDR2: MGHRA, YSYEKL. Germline trimming cut 3 bases from V and 2 bases from J; bases unmatched to any gene: 3.